This is a list of T cell receptor beta chains from one sample in a study of T cell responses to AZD1222 COVID-19 vaccine. Clones were sequenced by immunoSEQ multiplex PCR, and TCRdb holds only the in-frame ones, with some missing. This table has 68,000 or so clones, approximately 80% appearing once. The input for sequencing was peripheral blood, taken on day 0 of AZD1222 vaccination. These receptors all come from an adult in good health. The CDR3 runs from the conserved cysteine through the conserved F or W. The D gene is left open where the match is weak. Where a row states a size, it is once, few, many or the class of an expanded clone; other rows omit it.

abundance,j_gene,len,d_gene,v_gene,CDR3aa,CDR3nt
NA,TRBJ2-5,15,TRBD2,TRBV5-1,CASTYGLAGRETQYF,TGCGCCAGCACCTACGGTCTAGCGGGCCGAGAGACCCAGTACTTC
NA,TRBJ1-5,13,NA,TRBV20-1,CSASFSAVQPQHF,TGCAGTGCTAGTTTCTCGGCAGTTCAGCCCCAGCATTTT
NA,TRBJ1-2,13,NA,TRBV30,CAWAGNRAYGYTF,TGTGCCTGGGCGGGAAACAGGGCCTATGGCTACACCTTC
NA,TRBJ2-7,13,NA,TRBV29-1,CSVVRPKSYEQYF,TGCAGCGTTGTGAGACCTAAGTCCTACGAGCAGTACTTC
NA,TRBJ1-6,14,NA,TRBV30,CAWSVQFGGSPLHF,TGTGCCTGGAGTGTACAGTTCGGGGGTTCACCCCTCCACTTT
NA,TRBJ2-7,15,TRBD1,TRBV2,CASSETQQGMGEQYF,TGTGCCAGCAGTGAAACCCAACAGGGGATGGGCGAGCAGTACTTC
NA,TRBJ1-4,17,TRBD1,TRBV19,CASSMMGLQGDDEKLFF,TGTGCCAGTAGTATGATGGGCCTACAGGGGGACGACGAAAAACTGTTTTTT
few,TRBJ2-1,16,TRBD2,TRBV4-1,CASSELAGVSSPTQFF,TGCGCCAGCAGCGAACTAGCGGGGGTTTCAAGCCCCACTCAGTTCTTC
NA,TRBJ1-5,16,NA,TRBV27,CASSPRSAGRNQPQHF,TGTGCCAGCAGCCCTCGATCGGCTGGGCGCAATCAGCCCCAGCATTTT
NA,TRBJ1-5,14,TRBD1,TRBV6-5,CASRLRGQGQPQHF,TGTGCCAGCAGACTCAGGGGGCAGGGTCAGCCCCAGCATTTT
NA,TRBJ1-5,15,NA,TRBV19,CASSEGGYSNQPQHF,TGTGCCAGTAGTGAGGGGGGGTATAGCAATCAGCCCCAGCATTTT
NA,TRBJ1-2,15,TRBD1,TRBV7-8,CASSLDLGQGYGYTF,TGTGCCAGCAGCTTAGACCTCGGACAGGGATATGGCTACACCTTC
NA,TRBJ1-2,14,NA,TRBV28,CASSLPGPRAGYTF,TGTGCCAGCAGCCTCCCGGGACCCAGGGCGGGCTACACCTTC
medium-sized,TRBJ2-7,19,TRBD1,TRBV4-1,CASSQGWDRIETYTYEQYF,TGCGCCAGCAGCCAAGGGTGGGACAGAATCGAGACTTACACCTACGAGCAGTACTTC
NA,TRBJ1-6,15,NA,TRBV2,CASRGTRFGNSPLHF,TGTGCCAGCAGGGGGACAAGGTTTGGTAATTCACCCCTCCACTTT
NA,TRBJ2-7,14,NA,TRBV11-2,CASSPRSGTYEQYF,TGTGCCAGCAGCCCCCGTTCGGGGACTTACGAGCAGTACTTC
NA,TRBJ2-1,13,NA,TRBV4-3,CASSPWDGNEQFF,TGCGCCAGCAGCCCCTGGGACGGGAATGAGCAGTTCTTC
few,TRBJ1-1,14,TRBD1,TRBV3-1/TRBV3-2,CASSRTGENTEAFF,TGTGCCAGCAGCCGTACAGGGGAGAACACTGAAGCTTTCTTT
few,TRBJ1-2,13,NA,TRBV5-4,CASSSPLNYGYTF,TGTGCCAGCAGCTCCCCTCTAAACTATGGCTACACCTTC
NA,TRBJ1-1,16,NA,TRBV2,CASSVKVRGGDTEAFF,TGTGCCAGCAGTGTAAAAGTTAGGGGAGGGGACACTGAAGCTTTCTTT
NA,TRBJ2-1,13,NA,TRBV7-3,CASSSLGNNEQFF,TGTGCCAGCAGCTCATTAGGAAACAATGAGCAGTTCTTC
NA,TRBJ1-6,17,NA,TRBV11-2,CASSTSDFTAYNSPLHF,TGTGCCAGCAGCACATCGGACTTTACGGCCTATAATTCACCCCTCCACTTT
NA,TRBJ2-1,15,TRBD2,TRBV5-8,CASSYSGGSYNEQFF,TGTGCCAGCAGCTACAGCGGGGGTTCCTACAATGAGCAGTTCTTC
NA,TRBJ2-7,14,NA,TRBV11-2,CASSLFLLAYEQYF,TGTGCCAGCAGCTTATTCTTGCTAGCCTACGAGCAGTACTTC
NA,TRBJ1-3,15,NA,TRBV5-5,CASSLVGGIGNTIYF,TGTGCCAGCAGCTTGGTCGGGGGTATTGGAAACACCATATATTTT
NA,TRBJ1-2,15,NA,TRBV11-2,CASSSRLARNYGYTF,TGTGCCAGCAGCTCGCGGCTGGCCAGGAACTATGGCTACACCTTC
NA,TRBJ1-2,12,NA,TRBV25-1,CASSDSNYGYTF,TGTGCCAGCAGTGATTCGAACTATGGCTACACCTTC
once,TRBJ2-2,18,NA,TRBV21-1,CASSKSRDRGREIGELFF,TGTGCCAGCAGCAAAAGCCGGGACAGGGGGCGCGAAATCGGGGAGCTGTTTTTT
NA,TRBJ2-7,13,NA,TRBV5-4,CASSRKGTYGQYF,TGTGCCAGCAGCCGAAAAGGGACATACGGGCAGTACTTC
NA,TRBJ1-2,16,TRBD1,TRBV18,CASSPPAGTGDYGYTF,TGTGCCAGCTCACCACCCGCTGGGACAGGGGACTATGGCTACACCTTC
NA,TRBJ1-1,13,NA,TRBV6-5,CASSPRGETEAFF,TGTGCCAGCAGTCCTCGAGGGGAAACTGAAGCTTTCTTT
NA,TRBJ2-7,19,TRBD1,TRBV13,CASSFLGSWRDRENREQYF,TGTGCCAGCAGCTTTTTGGGTTCCTGGCGGGACAGGGAAAACCGGGAGCAGTACTTC
NA,TRBJ1-1,13,NA,TRBV19,CASSAQVNTEAFF,TGTGCCAGTAGTGCCCAGGTGAACACTGAAGCTTTCTTT
NA,TRBJ2-3,14,NA,TRBV5-5,CASRLVSSTDTQYF,TGTGCCAGCAGATTAGTTAGCAGCACAGATACGCAGTATTTT
NA,TRBJ2-1,14,NA,TRBV10-3,CAIGSGPDVGEQFF,TGTGCCATCGGCTCGGGTCCCGATGTCGGTGAGCAGTTCTTC
once,TRBJ1-3,17,NA,TRBV6-6,CASSPLGGALSGNTIYF,TGTGCCAGCAGTCCTCTAGGCGGGGCACTCTCTGGAAACACCATATATTTT
NA,TRBJ2-4,13,NA,TRBV5-4,CASSLDRQNIQYF,TGTGCCAGCAGCTTGGACCGCCAAAACATTCAGTACTTC
once,TRBJ2-3,13,NA,TRBV10-3,CAHKGGLADTQYF,TGTGCACATAAGGGGGGACTGGCAGATACGCAGTATTTT
NA,TRBJ1-5,13,NA,TRBV30,CAWSRGGSQPQHF,TGTGCCTGGAGTAGGGGGGGAAGTCAGCCCCAGCATTTT
NA,TRBJ1-1,14,NA,TRBV7-9,CASSHDTINTEAFF,TGTGCCAGCAGCCACGACACCATCAACACTGAAGCTTTCTTT
NA,TRBJ2-3,15,NA,TRBV19,CASSIRRGGTDTQYF,TGTGCCAGTAGTATCCGCCGCGGGGGCACAGATACGCAGTATTTT
NA,TRBJ1-5,15,NA,TRBV2,CASSARLGGRQPQHF,TGTGCCAGCAGTGCCCGACTAGGGGGGCGCCAGCCCCAGCATTTT
NA,TRBJ2-1,17,TRBD2,TRBV3-1/TRBV3-2,CASSQVVAGGSYNEQFF,TGTGCCAGCAGCCAAGTAGTGGCGGGGGGGTCCTACAATGAGCAGTTCTTC
NA,TRBJ1-3,15,NA,TRBV5-1,CASSRGGEGGNTIYF,TGCGCCAGCAGTCGGGGCGGGGAAGGTGGAAACACCATATATTTT
NA,TRBJ2-1,18,NA,TRBV24-1,CATSDLPRSVLPYNEQFF,TGTGCCACCAGTGATTTGCCCAGAAGTGTACTTCCTTACAATGAGCAGTTCTTC
NA,TRBJ1-3,15,TRBD1,TRBV18,CASSRDRRPGNTIYF,TGTGCCAGCTCCCGGGACAGGCGCCCCGGAAACACCATATATTTT
NA,TRBJ1-1,14,NA,TRBV19,CASSFGARNTEAFF,TGTGCCAGTAGTTTTGGGGCACGGAACACTGAAGCTTTCTTT
NA,TRBJ2-7,15,TRBD2,TRBV7-9,CASSLGLAANYEQYF,TGTGCCAGCAGCCTAGGGCTAGCGGCCAACTACGAGCAGTACTTC
NA,TRBJ2-7,10,NA,TRBV20-1,CSASEWEQYF,TGCAGTGCTTCTGAGTGGGAGCAGTACTTC
NA,TRBJ2-2,12,NA,TRBV6-5,CASISNTGELFF,TGTGCCAGCATCTCGAACACCGGGGAGCTGTTTTTT
NA,TRBJ1-6,13,NA,TRBV4-1,CASSQTYNSPLHF,TGCGCCAGCAGCCAAACCTATAATTCACCCCTCCACTTT
once,TRBJ1-5,14,TRBD1,TRBV2,CASNPGQGHQPQHF,TGTGCCAGTAACCCGGGACAGGGACATCAGCCCCAGCATTTT
NA,TRBJ1-6,15,NA,TRBV5-1,CASSGPGGQNSPLHF,TGCGCCAGCAGCGGTCCCGGGGGGCAAAATTCACCCCTCCACTTT
NA,TRBJ2-3,12,NA,TRBV7-8,CASSSARAPEYF,TGTGCCAGCAGCTCTGCGCGGGCTCCGGAGTATTTT
NA,TRBJ2-2,14,NA,TRBV13,CASSLTGATGELFF,TGTGCCAGCAGCTTAACGGGGGCCACCGGGGAGCTGTTTTTT
NA,TRBJ2-6,15,TRBD2,TRBV4-3,CASSLGGYGANVLTF,TGCGCCAGCAGCCTGGGAGGGTACGGGGCCAACGTCCTGACTTTC
NA,TRBJ1-3,17,NA,TRBV19,CASRTTGLGRSGNTIYF,TGTGCCAGTAGGACAACGGGACTCGGTAGATCTGGAAACACCATATATTTT
once,TRBJ2-2,12,TRBD1,TRBV2,CASSEGTGPLFF,TGTGCCAGCAGTGAAGGGACAGGCCCCCTGTTTTTT
NA,TRBJ1-2,13,NA,TRBV6-5,CASSVDRNYGYTF,TGTGCCAGCAGCGTGGACAGAAACTATGGCTACACCTTC
once,TRBJ1-1,15,NA,TRBV5-1,CASSLGATVNTEAFF,TGCGCCAGCAGCCTTGGAGCTACAGTTAACACTGAAGCTTTCTTT